Below, one T cell receptor (beta chain) is given with its context. What antigen it recognizes has not been identified. Nothing much larger sits one base from this clone, and base qualities are not available. The source of the sample is a study of Tregs in tolerant kidney transplant recipients (dated by TCRdb to about 2019). Broadly, across the study: The study applied TCRbeta sequencing to find donor-specific regulatory T cells before combined kidney and bone marrow transplantation and then followed those same cells after transplant. TCRbeta repertoire sequencing was used in a few healthy controls to compare several methods for expanding Tregs specific for an allogeneic donor.

For TCRbeta CDR3 sequencing, genomic DNA from the sorted cells was extracted using the QIAGEN DNeasy Blood and Tissue Kit. High-throughput TCRbeta CDR3 sequencing, which included PCR amplification with bias correction and internal controls, was done commercially through immunoSEQ. The authors' analysis ran thus. A unique productive TCRbeta sequence was defined by the CDR3 nucleotide sequence when primers matched, and otherwise by the CDR3 amino acid sequence together with the Vbeta and Jbeta genes. To correct sorting error, sequences shared between sorted populations at a frequency ratio of 2:1 or less were removed; the rest were assigned to the higher population. A sequence was defined as donor-reactive if the sequence was expanded at least 5-fold in CFSE-low cells compared with unstimulated cells and had a frequency of at least 0.01% in CFSE-low cells. Repertoire divergence was quantified by Jensen-Shannon divergence calculated from the top 100 TCRbeta sequences ranked by frequency. For any sample with multiple sequencing runs, sorting error was corrected in each run separately before the runs were pooled. This is the immuneACCESS table as TCRdb keeps it, with only in-frame sequences that have V and J called. A part of the clones is gone; compared with another copy, unresolved V genes explain less than half, and the rest is unexplained. V and J calls and clone size are given by that table; D and trimming were obtained from the DNA. The sample table records roughly 250,000 clones; 84% of these occur just once. The ten most abundant clones make up around 0.68% of the sample.

Unstimulated Tregs (CD4+CD25+CD127-), CD4+ non-Tregs (CD4+CD25-), CD4 and CD8 cells were FACS-sorted from thawed PBMCs. Healthy control blood came either as purchased buffy coats or from healthy volunteers. Healthy control blood was processed to PBMCs with a Ficoll density gradient and then cryopreserved, whereas patient PBMCs were collected both before and after transplant. Paper-wide results and their limitations: Because only a small number of patients were included, the study had limitations, and the results will need to be validated in larger populations as well as under other immunosuppression protocols. Biological reproducibility was not directly addressed, though technical replication error appeared minimal. Expanding Tregs with activated donor B cells appeared to identify the most biologically relevant and donor-specific TCRbeta repertoire.

Taken from cysteine to phenylalanine, the CDR3 has 17 residues. The sequence is cut down to CDR3 DNA, 51 bases in frame from base 1. V and J are trimmed by 0 bases and 2 bases, and the gene matches miss 5 bases of the junction. CDR1 and CDR2 (SGDLS, YYNGEE) derive from the germline V gene. Material for sequencing was CD4+ T cells from blood. The receptor comes from a human donor in good health. The chain was built from TRBV9 and TRBJ2-5, and 12 junctional nucleotides match TRBD2. The CDR3: CASSVAPSGGGQETQYF. The bases are TGTGCCAGCAGCGTAGCCCCTAGCGGGGGGGGACAAGAGACCCAGTACTTC.